The source of this TCR beta chain is a study of blood T cells in healthy people across ages. For the second PCR, which ran for 7 to 11 cycles, a sample-barcoded 5' primer and a J-beta primer mix were used. Each CDR3 protein is one row after TCRdb ran MiXCR on the 5' RACE reads. The top ten hold less than 9.5% of the sample, which has about 1.7 million distinct CDR3 sequences, roughly 30% seen once. This CDR3 contains 14 residues. Trimming pared 2 bases from V and 4 bases from J, leaving 9 bases between. The germline V gene encodes CDR1 KGHSH and CDR2 LQKENI. J is TRBJ2-1 and V is TRBV18; unclear D gene. The receptor was derived from a woman younger than 45 in good health. Sequencing was performed on blood. This CDR3 reads CASSPMGVYNEQFF. For the CDR3, the DNA is TGTGCCAGCTCACCAATGGGCGTGTACAATGAGCAGTTCTTC.